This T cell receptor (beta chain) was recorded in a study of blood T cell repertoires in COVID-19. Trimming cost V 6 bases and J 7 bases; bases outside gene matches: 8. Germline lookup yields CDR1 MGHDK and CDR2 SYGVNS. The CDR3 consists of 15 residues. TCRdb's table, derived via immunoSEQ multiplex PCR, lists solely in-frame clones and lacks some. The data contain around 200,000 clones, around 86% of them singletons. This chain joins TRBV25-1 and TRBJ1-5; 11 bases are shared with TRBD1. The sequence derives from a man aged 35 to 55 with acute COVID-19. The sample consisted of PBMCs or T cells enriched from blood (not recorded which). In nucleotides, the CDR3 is TGTGCCAGCAGCGCCGGGACAGGGGGAGGCCAGCCCCAGCATTTT. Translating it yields CASSAGTGGGQPQHF.